Listed here are 10 T cell receptor beta chains from one sample, sequenced in a study of blood T cells in healthy people across ages. Sample-barcoded 5' priming and a J-beta primer mix drove a second PCR of roughly 7 to 11 cycles. A single record per CDR3 protein comes from TCRdb applying MiXCR to the 5' RACE reads. The sample lists 1,800,000 or so distinct CDR3 sequences, more than 35% seen once, with under 30% in the top ten. The sequencing input was blood. The receptors stem from a human donor in good health.

A few counts support this clonotype. The chain combines TRBV13 with TRBJ2-1, with 14 bases matching TRBD2. The CDR3 runs to 16 residues. The V segment lost 2 bases and the J segment 8 bases; nucleotides outside the gene matches: 5. From germline, CDR1 is PRHDT and CDR2 FYEKMQ (reference sequence). The CDR3 loop reads CASSLWGTSGGDEQFF. CDR3 nucleotides: TGTGCCAGCAGCTTATGGGGGACTAGCGGGGGTGATGAGCAGTTCTTC.

This clonotype was recorded many times. This sequence joins TRBV20-1 and TRBJ2-1; TRBD1 or TRBD2 may be the D gene (5 bases each). This CDR3 is built from 16 residues. Germline V CDR1 and CDR2: DFQATT, SNEGSKA (reference sequence). The V gene lost 3 bases and the J gene lost 12 bases, with 27 bases spanning the gap. CDR3 loop: CSASPAGTITLPGQFF. DNA of the CDR3: TGCAGTGCTAGTCCAGCTGGGACCATAACTCTTCCTGGGCAGTTCTTC.

This clonotype was seen only a few times. This chain links TRBV12-3 or TRBV12-4 with TRBJ2-1; 13 bases are shared with TRBD2. V lost 6 bases and J lost 8; bases outside the gene matches: 7. The CDR3 spans 15 residues. CDR3 in DNA: TGTGCCAGCAGAACCGGACTAGCGGGGGTCTATGAGCAGTTCTTC. Its protein product is CASRTGLAGVYEQFF.

The rearrangement joins TRBV12-3 or TRBV12-4 to TRBJ1-6, with D perhaps matching TRBD1 (5 bases). The CDR3 totals 14 residues. V was trimmed by 0 bases and J by 9 bases, leaving 9 bases between them. Written as DNA, the CDR3 is TGTGCCAGCAGTTTAGCAGGGGACGGTTCACCCCTCCACTTT. This translates into CASSLAGDGSPLHF.

V and J are TRBV15 and TRBJ1-2; D call uncertain. V was trimmed by 2 bases and J by 0 bases, leaving 13 bases between them. The CDR3 totals 16 residues. Germline CDR1 LNHNV, CDR2 YYDKDF (reference sequence). In DNA form, the CDR3 reads TGTGCCACCAGCAGAAGCAGATCCCAAGCTAACTATGGCTACACCTTC. Encoded protein: CATSRSRSQANYGYTF.

This clonotype came up many times. This chain uses TRBV12-3 or TRBV12-4 with TRBJ2-1, with TRBD1 identical over 8 bases. The junction had 2 bases not matched to a gene; V was cut back by 3 bases and J by 4 bases. The CDR3 is made up of 14 amino acids. CDR3 sequence (DNA): TGTGCCAGCAGTTTCCAGGGGGCTTACAATGAGCAGTTCTTC. Encoded protein: CASSFQGAYNEQFF.

The V and J genes are TRBV10-3 and TRBJ2-7; D ambiguous. From germline, CDR1 is ENHRY and CDR2 SYGVKD. The CDR3 runs 12 residues. V was cut by 0 bases and J by 7 bases, with 7 bases left in between. Here the CDR3 DNA reads TGTGCCATCAGTGAGTCGGTAGGGGAGCAGTACTTC. Translated, it gives CAISESVGEQYF.

J is TRBJ2-4 and V is TRBV29-1; TRBD1 or TRBD2 may be the D gene (5 bases each). The CDR3 has 15 amino acids. CDR1 and CDR2 (germline): SQVTM, ANQGSEA. V was shortened by 6 bases and J by 1 base, with 16 bases between the two germline ends. The CDR3 region has the DNA TGCAGCGTGGCCGGGGCCTCGCTGGCCAAAAACATTCAGTACTTC. Translation: CSVAGASLAKNIQYF.

The chain uses TRBV4-1 and TRBJ2-7; TRBD2 matches at 7 bases. Per germline, CDR1 MGHRA and CDR2 YSYEKL. This CDR3 has 14 amino acids. The junction had 4 bases not matched to a gene; V was cut back by 3 bases and J by 2 bases. The CDR3, as DNA: TGCGCCAGCAGCCACCGGGGGGAGGCCTACGAGCAGTACTTC. This sequence encodes CASSHRGEAYEQYF.

A word on this clonotype: The final CDR3 position lacks the conserved phenylalanine or tryptophan, pointing to a likely read error. The chain couples TRBV4-3 to TRBJ1-5; D unresolved. CDR3 length: 16 residues. CDR1 and CDR2 (germline): LGHNA, YSLEER. The V and J ends lost 1 base and 7 bases respectively, with 17 bases between them. CDR3 region: CASSQGNKGGWQPQHC. Here the CDR3 DNA reads TGCGCCAGCAGCCAAGGTAATAAGGGAGGATGGCAGCCCCAGCATTGT.